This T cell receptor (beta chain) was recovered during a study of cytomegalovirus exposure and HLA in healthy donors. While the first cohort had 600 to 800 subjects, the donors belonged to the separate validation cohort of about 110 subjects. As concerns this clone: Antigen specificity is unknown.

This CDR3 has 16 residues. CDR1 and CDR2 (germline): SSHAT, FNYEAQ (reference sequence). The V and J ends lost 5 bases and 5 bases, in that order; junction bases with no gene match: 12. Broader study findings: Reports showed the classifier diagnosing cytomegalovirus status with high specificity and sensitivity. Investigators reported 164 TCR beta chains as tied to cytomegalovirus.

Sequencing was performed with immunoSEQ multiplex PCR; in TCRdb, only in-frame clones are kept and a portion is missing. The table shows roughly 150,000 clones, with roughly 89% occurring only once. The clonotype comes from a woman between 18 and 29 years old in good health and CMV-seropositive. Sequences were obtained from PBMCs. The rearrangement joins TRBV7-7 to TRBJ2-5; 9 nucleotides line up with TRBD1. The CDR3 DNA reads TGTGCCAGCAGCCGAATAGGGACAGGGTGGGAGGAGACCCAGTACTTC. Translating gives CASSRIGTGWEETQYF.